A single sample is the source of the 25 T cell receptor beta chains below, sequenced in a study of T cell responses to AZD1222 COVID-19 vaccine listed by TCRdb under 2021. Libraries were built with the immunoSEQ multiplex PCR assay. TCRdb took over this immuneACCESS table, retaining in-frame rearrangements with V and J assigned. Such tables are incomplete; in checked studies, under half of the missing clones stem from an unresolved V gene, and the remainder is unexplained. In all, the sample holds about 150,000 clones, and 90% to 95% of those were seen once. The top ten clones comprise about 1.6% of the sample. The sample's time point, from its label and the paper: about 28 days (+/-7) after the second vaccine dose. Sample: peripheral blood, taken 28 days after the second AZD1222 dose. These TCRs come from an adult who received the AZD1222 COVID-19 vaccine.

The chain joins TRBV7-2 to TRBJ1-2; unclear D gene. This CDR3 is 13 amino acids long. The V gene lost 3 bases and the J gene lost 2 bases, with 7 bases spanning the gap. Germline assignment: CDR1 SGHTA and CDR2 FQGNSA. In nucleotides, the CDR3 is TGTGCCAGCAGCTTTAAACAGAACTATGGCTACACCTTC. Its protein is CASSFKQNYGYTF.

This chain joins TRBV25-1 and TRBJ1-5; D gene ambiguous. The CDR3 is 14 amino acids. The germline gives CDR1 MGHDK, CDR2 SYGVNS. The V end lost 6 bases, the J end lost 0 bases, and 9 bases lay between the germline ends. CDR3 amino acids: CASRPTGSNQPQHF. The DNA of the CDR3 is TGTGCCAGCAGACCGACGGGTAGCAATCAGCCCCAGCATTTT.

This rearrangement joins TRBV9 to TRBJ1-1; TRBD1 matches at 8 bases. V trimming: 0 bases; J trimming: 8 bases; junction bases outside the gene matches: 3. Germline CDR1 reads SGDLS; CDR2 reads YYNGEE. CDR3 length: 13 amino acids. The DNA of the CDR3 is TGTGCCAGCAGCGTAGGGGACAGGACGGAAGCTTTCTTT. It specifies CASSVGDRTEAFF.

The chain carries TRBV25-1 and TRBJ1-1; TRBD1 matches 8 bases. Germline trimming cut 0 bases from V and 4 bases from J; bases unmatched to any gene: 10. Per the germline V gene, CDR1 is MGHDK and CDR2 is SYGVNS. The CDR3 totals 17 residues. The CDR3 loop is CASSEYFGQGARTEAFF. The CDR3 nucleotides read TGTGCCAGCAGTGAATATTTCGGGCAGGGGGCGCGCACTGAAGCTTTCTTT.

The chain carries TRBV4-2 and TRBJ1-2; 7 bases line up with TRBD1. In germline, CDR1 is LGHNA, CDR2 YNFKEQ. This CDR3 has 14 amino acids. Trimming cost V 1 base and J 8 bases; bases outside gene matches: 7. The CDR3 nucleotides are TGTGCCAGCAGCCAAGGACGGGACAGAGAGGGCTACACCTTC. This gives the protein CASSQGRDREGYTF.

As concerns this clone: The sample has other DNA sequences that encode this CDR3 too. The rearrangement joins TRBV24-1 to TRBJ1-5; no reliable D call. The CDR3 contains 12 residues. Per germline, CDR1 KGHDR and CDR2 SFDVKD. Trimming left V 0 bases short and J 6 bases short, with 2 bases between. CDR3 region: CATSDLGQPQHF. The CDR3 DNA follows: TGTGCCACCAGTGATTTGGGTCAGCCCCAGCATTTT.

The CDR3 DNA sequence: TGTGCCAGCAGCTTAAGACTAGCGGACTACGAGCAGTACTTC. Protein: CASSLRLADYEQYF. The gene calls are TRBV11-2 and TRBJ2-7; 9 nucleotides align to TRBD2. This CDR3 has 14 residues. Germline trimming cut 2 bases from V and 3 bases from J; bases unmatched to any gene: 2. CDR1 is SGHAT, CDR2 FQNNGV, per germline.

The rearrangement joins TRBV29-1 to TRBJ2-3; D perhaps matches TRBD2 (6 bases). Looked up from germline, CDR1 is SQVTM and CDR2 is ANQGSEA. V was pared by 1 base and J by 2 bases, with 22 bases between. The CDR3 contains 18 residues. The CDR3 spells CSVEGVRYGRRPTDTQYF. The CDR3 nucleotides are TGCAGCGTTGAAGGGGTGAGGTACGGGAGAAGGCCCACAGATACGCAGTATTTT.

This clone occurred once. The V and J genes are TRBV5-1 and TRBJ1-2, with D perhaps matching TRBD1 (5 bases). Trimming left V 4 bases short and J 2 bases short, with 12 bases between. The germline gives CDR1 SGHRS, CDR2 YFSETQ. The CDR3 has 14 residues. CDR3 region: CASSPGSGNYGYTF. The CDR3 DNA follows: TGCGCCAGCAGCCCAGGGTCTGGGAACTATGGCTACACCTTC.

V gene TRBV9 combines with J gene TRBJ1-1; a weak D match, TRBD1 (5 bases). This CDR3 has 14 residues. Germline V lookup: CDR1 SGDLS, CDR2 YYNGEE. Trimming cost V 2 bases and J 11 bases, with 19 bases left between them. The CDR3 region is CASSVAGGVGGAFF. As DNA, the CDR3 is TGTGCCAGCAGCGTCGCCGGGGGGGTCGGCGGGGCTTTCTTT.

J is TRBJ1-6 and V is TRBV27, with no clear D. The germline gives CDR1 MNHEY, CDR2 SMNVEV (reference sequence). CDR3 length equals 12 residues. The CDR3, as DNA: TGTGGAATCGGACGGTCCAATTCACCCCTCCACTTT. Protein: CGIGRSNSPLHF.

The gene calls are TRBV4-1 and TRBJ2-3; the D is unclear. CDR1 and CDR2 from the germline V gene are MGHRA and YSYEKL. The CDR3 has 14 amino acids. The V gene lost 4 bases and the J gene lost 4 bases, with 12 bases spanning the gap. The CDR3 spells CASSPHLEPDTQYF. CDR3 DNA: TGCGCCAGCAGCCCCCATTTGGAGCCAGATACGCAGTATTTT.

The rearrangement uses TRBV28 and TRBJ1-3; tentatively, D is TRBD1 (5 bases). Germline V gene sequence: CDR1 MDHEN, CDR2 SYDVKM. The CDR3 extends over 13 amino acids. V lost 1 base to trimming and J lost 5 bases, with 6 bases between them. CDR3 loop: CASSLYRRNTIYF. The CDR3 DNA sequence: TGTGCCAGCAGTTTATACAGGCGAAACACCATATATTTT.

The table lists this clone with a count of one. The chain has TRBV6-5 and TRBJ1-6, with D perhaps matching TRBD1 (6 bases). Looked up from germline, CDR1 is MNHEY and CDR2 is SVGAGI. With 2 bases removed from V and 1 base from J, the gap between germline ends came to 6 bases. CDR3 length: 15 amino acids. This CDR3 is CASSYQGSYNSPLHF. In nucleotides, the CDR3 is TGTGCCAGCAGTTACCAGGGGTCCTATAATTCACCCCTCCACTTT.

This chain uses TRBV13 with TRBJ1-2, with 7 bases identical to TRBD1. With V trimmed by 5 bases and J by 5 bases, 2 bases remained unmatched. The CDR3 totals 12 residues. Germline V gives CDR1 PRHDT, CDR2 FYEKMQ (reference sequence). The CDR3 region has the DNA TGTGCCAGCAGCCTACAGGGGTATGGCTACACCTTC. Translating gives CASSLQGYGYTF.

The chain carries TRBV5-4 and TRBJ2-3; D gene unclear. This CDR3 spans 14 amino acids. V was pared by 4 bases and J by 0 bases, with 9 bases between. Germline V gene data show CDR1 as SGHNT and CDR2 as YYREEE (reference sequence). The DNA for the CDR3 is TGTGCCAGCAGCACGACGTCTAGCACAGATACGCAGTATTTT. Translation gives CASSTTSSTDTQYF.

This chain joins TRBV7-9 and TRBJ1-3, with D perhaps TRBD1 (5 bases). Trimming took 5 bases from V and 8 from J, leaving 19 bases between them. The CDR3 spans 15 residues. CDR1 and CDR2 (germline): SEHNR, FQNEAQ (reference sequence). The CDR3 nucleotides are TGTGCCAGCAGCCAAGGAGGGGTTTCGCTTGACACCATATATTTT. It encodes CASSQGGVSLDTIYF.

The chain couples TRBV12-3 or TRBV12-4 to TRBJ1-1; D call uncertain. V lost 6 bases, J lost 4 bases, and 12 bases lay in between. The CDR3 consists of 13 residues. CDR3 sequence (DNA): TGTGCCAGCAGCCAAGAGGGTTTCACTGAAGCTTTCTTT. Translated, it gives CASSQEGFTEAFF.

The rearrangement joins TRBV12-3 or TRBV12-4 to TRBJ1-1; TRBD1 is a possible D gene (5 bases). V lost 6 bases and J 0 bases, leaving 8 bases between the germline ends. The CDR3 is 13 amino acids. The DNA of the CDR3 is TGTGCCAGCAGCCTGACAGTGAACACTGAAGCTTTCTTT. Translating gives CASSLTVNTEAFF.

The chain has TRBV18 and TRBJ2-7; 7 bases are a match to TRBD1. Germline V gene sequence: CDR1 KGHSH, CDR2 LQKENI. Trimming took 3 bases from V and 6 from J; bases not matched to a gene: 5. This CDR3 spans 13 amino acids. In nucleotides, the CDR3 is TGTGCCAGCTCACCTAACAGGGACAGCGAGCAGTACTTC. It is translated as CASSPNRDSEQYF.

V gene TRBV29-1 combines with J gene TRBJ1-1; 8 bases fit TRBD1. V lost 7 bases to trimming and J lost 1 base; unmatched junction nucleotides: 14. The CDR3 loop spans 16 amino acids. CDR1 SQVTM and CDR2 ANQGSEA come from the germline V gene. DNA of the CDR3: TGCAGCGCCCATCCCACAGGGGGAGGGGGGAACACTGAAGCTTTCTTT. It specifies CSAHPTGGGGNTEAFF.

The V and J genes are TRBV27 and TRBJ1-1; D not resolved. Germline CDR1 reads MNHEY; CDR2 reads SMNVEV (reference sequence). Trimming removed 7 bases at V and 3 bases at J, with 6 bases between. This CDR3 region has 11 residues. The CDR3 region has the DNA TGTGCCAGCAACCGCTACACTGAAGCTTTCTTT. Translation gives CASNRYTEAFF.

The chain couples TRBV19 to TRBJ1-1; 8 nucleotides align to TRBD1. Germline CDR1 and CDR2: LNHDA and SQIVND (reference sequence). This CDR3 is built from 12 residues. The CDR3 here is CQGAKDSTEAFF. CDR3 bases: TGTCAGGGGGCGAAAGATTCCACTGAAGCTTTCTTT.

The chain couples TRBV5-1 to TRBJ2-3; TRBD1 aligns across 7 bases. Germline CDR1 is SGHRS and CDR2 is YFSETQ. V lost 2 bases and J lost 0; bases outside the gene matches: 6. The CDR3 contains 16 residues. CDR3 sequence: CASSLPGQTSTDTQYF. For the CDR3, the DNA is TGCGCCAGCAGCTTACCGGGACAGACTAGCACAGATACGCAGTATTTT.

This clone was recorded only once. The chain combines TRBV3-1 (or the pseudogene TRBV3-2) with TRBJ1-6; TRBD1 matches at 7 bases. Per the germline V gene, CDR1 is LGHDT and CDR2 is YNNKEL (reference sequence). The CDR3 is made up of 16 amino acids. V was pared by 4 bases and J by 2 bases, with 5 bases of the junction left unmatched. CDR3 amino acids: CASSRLGTAYNSPLHF. CDR3 nucleotides: TGTGCCAGCAGCCGCCTGGGGACAGCCTATAATTCACCCCTCCACTTT.